This T cell receptor beta chain was profiled in a study of cytomegalovirus exposure and HLA in healthy donors. Study results and caveats: Most CMV-associated TCR beta chains were later found to appear HLA-restricted. It was only CMV serostatus that was available as immune exposure information.

As to this clone: Its cognate antigen is unknown.

13 Jbeta primers and 60 Vbeta primers were used for the PCR. The table came from immunoSEQ multiplex PCR; TCRdb's copy has only in-frame clones and leaves some out. The sample contains about 130,000 clones, about 80% of which appear only once. Germline V lookup: CDR1 SGDLS, CDR2 YYNGEE. Trimming pared 3 bases from V and 4 bases from J, leaving 23 bases between. The CDR3 spans 19 residues. This chain links TRBV9 with TRBJ2-6, with TRBD1 as a possible D gene (6 bases). The sequence derives from a man aged 25-45 years in good health and CMV-seropositive. Sequenced material: PBMCs. The CDR3 loop is CASSASRTARRGGANVLTF. CDR3 sequence (DNA): TGTGCCAGCAGCGCCAGCCGGACAGCCCGCCGAGGCGGGGCCAACGTCCTGACTTTC.